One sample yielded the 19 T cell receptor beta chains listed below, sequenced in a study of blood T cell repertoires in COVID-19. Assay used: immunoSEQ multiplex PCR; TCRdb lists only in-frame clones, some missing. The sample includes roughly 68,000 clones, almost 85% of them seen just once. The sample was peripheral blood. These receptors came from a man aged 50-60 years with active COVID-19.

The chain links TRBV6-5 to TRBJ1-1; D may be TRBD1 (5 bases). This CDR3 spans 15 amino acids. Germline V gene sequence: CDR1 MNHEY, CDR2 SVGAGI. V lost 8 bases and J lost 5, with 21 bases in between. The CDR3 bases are TGTGCCAGCGGAGATCCAGGGAAAAGTTTGACTGAAGCTTTCTTT. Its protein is CASGDPGKSLTEAFF.

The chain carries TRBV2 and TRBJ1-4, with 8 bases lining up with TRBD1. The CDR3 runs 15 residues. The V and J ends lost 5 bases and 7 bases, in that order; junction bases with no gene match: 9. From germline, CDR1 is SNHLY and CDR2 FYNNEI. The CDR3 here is CASSQTGDGGEKLFF. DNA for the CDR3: TGTGCCAGCAGTCAGACAGGGGACGGTGGTGAAAAACTGTTTTTT.

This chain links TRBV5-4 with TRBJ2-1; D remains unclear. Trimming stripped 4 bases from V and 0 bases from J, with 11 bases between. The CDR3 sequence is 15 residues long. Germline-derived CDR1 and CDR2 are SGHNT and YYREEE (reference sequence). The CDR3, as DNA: TGTGCCAGCAGCCCCGCCTCGAGCTCCTACAATGAGCAGTTCTTC. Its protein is CASSPASSSYNEQFF.

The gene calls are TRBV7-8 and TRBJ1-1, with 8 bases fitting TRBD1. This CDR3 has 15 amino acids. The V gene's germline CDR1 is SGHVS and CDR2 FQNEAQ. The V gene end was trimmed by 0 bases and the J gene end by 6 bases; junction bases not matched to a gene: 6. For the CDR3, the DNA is TGTGCCAGCAGCTTAGCGCCGCGGGGACAGGCTGAAGCTTTCTTT. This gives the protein CASSLAPRGQAEAFF. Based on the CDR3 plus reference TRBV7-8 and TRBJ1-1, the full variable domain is GAGVSQSPRYKVAKRGQDVALRCDPISGHVSLFWYQQALGQGPEFLTYFQNEAQLDKSGLPSDRFFAERPEGSVSTLKIQRTQQEDSAVYLCASSLAPRGQAEAFFGQGTRLTVV.

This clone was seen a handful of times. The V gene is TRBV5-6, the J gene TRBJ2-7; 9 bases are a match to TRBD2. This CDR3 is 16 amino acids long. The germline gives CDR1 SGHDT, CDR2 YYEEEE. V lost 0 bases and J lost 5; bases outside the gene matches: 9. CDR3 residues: CASSLARTRLADEQYF. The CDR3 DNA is TGTGCCAGCAGCTTGGCAAGGACCCGACTAGCGGACGAGCAGTACTTC.

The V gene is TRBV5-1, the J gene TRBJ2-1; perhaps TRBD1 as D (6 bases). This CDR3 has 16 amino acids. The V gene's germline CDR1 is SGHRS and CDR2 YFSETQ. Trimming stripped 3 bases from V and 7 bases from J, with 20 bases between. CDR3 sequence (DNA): TGCGCCAGCAGCTCTACGGCTACTGGGGGCGGGAATGAGCAGTTCTTC. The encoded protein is CASSSTATGGGNEQFF. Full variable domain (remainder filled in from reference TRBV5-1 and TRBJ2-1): KAGVTQTPRYLIKTRGQQVTLSCSPISGHRSVSWYQQTPGQGLQFLFEYFSETQRNKGNFPGRFSGRQFSNSRSEMNVSTLELGDSALYLCASSSTATGGGNEQFFGPGTRLTVL.

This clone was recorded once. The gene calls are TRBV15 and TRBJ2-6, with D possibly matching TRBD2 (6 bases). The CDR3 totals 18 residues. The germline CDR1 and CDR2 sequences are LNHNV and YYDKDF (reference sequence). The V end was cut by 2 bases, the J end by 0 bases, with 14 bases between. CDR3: CATSRSGGGFSGANVLTF. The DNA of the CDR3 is TGTGCCACCAGCAGATCTGGGGGAGGATTCTCTGGGGCCAACGTCCTGACTTTC.

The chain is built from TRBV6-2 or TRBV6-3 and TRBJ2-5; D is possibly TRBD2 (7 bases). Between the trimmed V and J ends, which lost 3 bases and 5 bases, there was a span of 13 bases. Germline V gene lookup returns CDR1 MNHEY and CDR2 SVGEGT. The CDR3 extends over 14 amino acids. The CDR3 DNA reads TGTGCCAGCAGTTATCGCGGGGGCTCGGAGACCCAGTACTTC. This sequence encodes CASSYRGGSETQYF.

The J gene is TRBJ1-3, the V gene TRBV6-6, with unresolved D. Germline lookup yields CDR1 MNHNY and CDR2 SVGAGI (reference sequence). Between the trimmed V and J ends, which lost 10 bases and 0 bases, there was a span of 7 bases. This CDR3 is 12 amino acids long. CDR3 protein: CAIQRSGNTIYF. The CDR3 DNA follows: TGTGCCATCCAGCGCTCTGGAAACACCATATATTTT.

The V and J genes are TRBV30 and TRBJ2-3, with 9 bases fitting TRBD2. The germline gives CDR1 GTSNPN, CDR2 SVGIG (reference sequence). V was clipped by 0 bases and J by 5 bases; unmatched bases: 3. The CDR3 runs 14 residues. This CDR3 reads CAWSVAGGGDTQYF. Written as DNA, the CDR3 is TGTGCCTGGAGTGTGGCGGGAGGGGGAGATACGCAGTATTTT.

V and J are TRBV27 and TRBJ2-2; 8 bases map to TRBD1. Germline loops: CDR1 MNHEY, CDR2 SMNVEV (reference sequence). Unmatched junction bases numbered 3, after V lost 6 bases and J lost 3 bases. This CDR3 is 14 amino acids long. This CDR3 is CASRPTGDTGELFF. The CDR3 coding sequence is TGTGCCAGCAGGCCGACAGGGGACACCGGGGAGCTGTTTTTT.

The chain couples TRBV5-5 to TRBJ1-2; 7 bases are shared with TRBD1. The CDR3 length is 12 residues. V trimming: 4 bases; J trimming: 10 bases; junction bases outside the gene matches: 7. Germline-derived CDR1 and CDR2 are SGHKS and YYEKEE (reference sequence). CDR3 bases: TGTGCCAGCAGCGGACCGGGACAGTACTACACCTTC. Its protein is CASSGPGQYYTF.

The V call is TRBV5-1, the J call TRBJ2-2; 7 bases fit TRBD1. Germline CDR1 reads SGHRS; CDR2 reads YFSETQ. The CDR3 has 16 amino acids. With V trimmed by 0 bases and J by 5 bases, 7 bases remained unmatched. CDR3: CASSLGGGALTGELFF. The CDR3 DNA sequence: TGCGCCAGCAGCTTGGGAGGGGGCGCATTGACCGGGGAGCTGTTTTTT. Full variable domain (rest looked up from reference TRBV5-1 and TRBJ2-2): KAGVTQTPRYLIKTRGQQVTLSCSPISGHRSVSWYQQTPGQGLQFLFEYFSETQRNKGNFPGRFSGRQFSNSRSEMNVSTLELGDSALYLCASSLGGGALTGELFFGEGSRLTVL.

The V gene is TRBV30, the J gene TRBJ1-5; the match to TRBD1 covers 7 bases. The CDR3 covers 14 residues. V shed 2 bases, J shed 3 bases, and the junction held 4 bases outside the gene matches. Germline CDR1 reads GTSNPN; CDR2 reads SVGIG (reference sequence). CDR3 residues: CAWSTGTVNQPQHF. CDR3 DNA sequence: TGTGCCTGGAGTACCGGGACAGTCAATCAGCCCCAGCATTTT.

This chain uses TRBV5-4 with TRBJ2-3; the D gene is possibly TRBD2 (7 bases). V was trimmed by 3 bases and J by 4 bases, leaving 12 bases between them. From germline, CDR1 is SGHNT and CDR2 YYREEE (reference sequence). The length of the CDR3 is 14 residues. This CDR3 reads CASSSAGAADTQYF. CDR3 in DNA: TGTGCCAGCAGCTCCGCGGGGGCCGCAGATACGCAGTATTTT.

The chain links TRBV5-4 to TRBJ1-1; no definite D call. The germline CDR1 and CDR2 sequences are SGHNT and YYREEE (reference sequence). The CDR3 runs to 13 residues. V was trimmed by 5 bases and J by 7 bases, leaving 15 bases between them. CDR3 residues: CASRELHQGEAFF. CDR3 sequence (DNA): TGTGCCAGCAGGGAACTACACCAAGGTGAAGCTTTCTTT.

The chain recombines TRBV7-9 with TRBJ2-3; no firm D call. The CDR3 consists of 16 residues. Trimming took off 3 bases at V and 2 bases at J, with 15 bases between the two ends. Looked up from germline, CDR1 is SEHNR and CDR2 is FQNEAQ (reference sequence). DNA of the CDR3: TGTGCCAGCAGCTTCCAGAAATATACAGCCACAGATACGCAGTATTTT. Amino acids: CASSFQKYTATDTQYF.

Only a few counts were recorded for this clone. CDR3 coding DNA: TGTGCCAGCAGCTGGACAGGGCAATACGAGCAGTACTTC. It translates to CASSWTGQYEQYF. V usage is TRBV5-8 and J usage is TRBJ2-7; 8 positions match TRBD1. CDR3 size: 13 residues. V gave up 3 bases and J gave up 4 bases; unmatched junction bases: 3. Germline loops: CDR1 SGHTS, CDR2 YDEGEE.

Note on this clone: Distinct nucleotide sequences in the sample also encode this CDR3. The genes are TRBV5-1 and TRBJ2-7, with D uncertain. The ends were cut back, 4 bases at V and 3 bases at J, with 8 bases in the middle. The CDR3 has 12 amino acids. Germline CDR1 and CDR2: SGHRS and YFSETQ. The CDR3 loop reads CASSPRGYEQYF. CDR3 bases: TGCGCCAGCAGCCCCCGAGGCTACGAGCAGTACTTC. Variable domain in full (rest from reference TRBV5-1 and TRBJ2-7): KAGVTQTPRYLIKTRGQQVTLSCSPISGHRSVSWYQQTPGQGLQFLFEYFSETQRNKGNFPGRFSGRQFSNSRSEMNVSTLELGDSALYLCASSPRGYEQYFGPGTRLTVT.